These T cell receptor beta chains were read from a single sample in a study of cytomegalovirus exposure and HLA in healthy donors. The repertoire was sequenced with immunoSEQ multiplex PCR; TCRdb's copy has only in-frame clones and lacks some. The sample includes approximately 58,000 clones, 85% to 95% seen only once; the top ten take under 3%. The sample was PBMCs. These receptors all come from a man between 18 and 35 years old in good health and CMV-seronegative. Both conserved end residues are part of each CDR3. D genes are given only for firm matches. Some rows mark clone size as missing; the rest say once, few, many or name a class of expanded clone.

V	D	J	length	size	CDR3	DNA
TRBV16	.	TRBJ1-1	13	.	CASSQSGQGEAFF	TGTGCCAGCAGCCAATCGGGGCAGGGTGAAGCTTTCTTT
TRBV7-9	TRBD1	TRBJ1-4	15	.	CASSSWTGRNEKLFF	TGTGCCAGCAGCTCATGGACAGGGCGAAATGAAAAACTGTTTTTT
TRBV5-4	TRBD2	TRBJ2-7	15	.	CASSLSGGGSYEQYF	TGTGCCAGCAGCTTGTCTGGCGGGGGATCCTACGAGCAGTACTTC
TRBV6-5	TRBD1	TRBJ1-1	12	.	CASSRQGIHTFF	TGTGCCAGCAGCCGACAGGGTATTCATACTTTCTTT
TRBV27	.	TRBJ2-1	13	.	CASSTSSYNEQFF	TGTGCCAGCAGTACCAGCTCCTACAATGAGCAGTTCTTC
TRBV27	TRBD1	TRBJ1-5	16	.	CASSVGQGGFNQPQHF	TGTGCCAGCAGTGTGGGACAGGGGGGGTTCAATCAGCCCCAGCATTTT
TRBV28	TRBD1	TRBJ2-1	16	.	CASSPRQRDRGHEQFF	TGTGCCAGCAGTCCGCGACAACGGGACAGGGGGCATGAGCAGTTCTTC
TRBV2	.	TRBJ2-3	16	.	CASSEFSARVTNTQYF	TGTGCCAGCAGTGAATTTAGCGCTAGGGTCACAAATACGCAGTATTTT
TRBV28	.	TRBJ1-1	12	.	CATKSGNTEAFF	TGTGCCACCAAATCAGGGAACACTGAAGCTTTCTTT
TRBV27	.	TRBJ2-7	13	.	CASSATSSYEQYF	TGTGCCAGCAGTGCCACTTCCTCCTACGAGCAGTACTTC
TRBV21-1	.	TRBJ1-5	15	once	CASWSRGSHNQPQHF	TGTGCCAGCTGGTCTAGGGGCAGTCACAATCAGCCCCAGCATTTT
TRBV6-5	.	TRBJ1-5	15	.	CASRQQSGSYQPQHF	TGTGCCAGCAGACAGCAGTCGGGGAGCTATCAGCCCCAGCATTTT
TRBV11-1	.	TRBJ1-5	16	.	CASSLTGTSEGQPQHF	TGTGCCAGCAGCTTAACCGGGACTTCGGAGGGTCAGCCCCAGCATTTT
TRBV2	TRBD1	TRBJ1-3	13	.	CASRGTGGNTIYF	TGTGCCAGCAGGGGGACAGGAGGAAACACCATATATTTT
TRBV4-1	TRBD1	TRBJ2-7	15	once	CASSHGGQGAYEQYF	TGCGCCAGCAGCCATGGAGGACAGGGGGCCTACGAGCAGTACTTC
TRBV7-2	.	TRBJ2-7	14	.	CASSLASYGNEQYF	TGTGCCAGCAGCTTAGCATCCTACGGGAACGAGCAGTACTTC
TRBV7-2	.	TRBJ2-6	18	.	CASSRFREPFEWANVLTF	TGTGCCAGCAGCCGCTTTAGGGAGCCCTTCGAATGGGCCAACGTCCTGACTTTC
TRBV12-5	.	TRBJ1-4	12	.	CASGYREEKLFF	TGTGCTAGTGGTTACAGGGAAGAAAAACTGTTTTTT
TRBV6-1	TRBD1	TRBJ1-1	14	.	CASSPTDRGSEAFF	TGTGCCAGCAGTCCTACCGACAGGGGGTCTGAAGCTTTCTTT
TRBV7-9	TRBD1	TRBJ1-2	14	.	CASSSTGGHYGYTF	TGTGCCAGCAGCTCAACAGGGGGACACTATGGCTACACCTTC
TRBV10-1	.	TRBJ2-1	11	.	CASKGTLGPFF	TGCGCCAGCAAGGGGACTCTGGGGCCGTTCTTC
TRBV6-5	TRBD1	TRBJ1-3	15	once	CASSYNRDRGNTIYF	TGTGCCAGCAGTTATAACCGGGACAGGGGAAACACCATATATTTT
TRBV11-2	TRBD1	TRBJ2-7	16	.	CASSLSRDRRRYEQYF	TGTGCCAGCAGCTTATCCCGGGACAGGCGCCGATACGAGCAGTACTTC
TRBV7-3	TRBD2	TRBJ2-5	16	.	CASSSGLAGPSETQYF	TGTGCCAGCAGCTCGGGACTAGCGGGGCCGTCAGAGACCCAGTACTTC
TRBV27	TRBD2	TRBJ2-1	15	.	CASRPGLAVSGEQFF	TGTGCCAGCAGACCGGGACTAGCGGTATCAGGTGAGCAGTTCTTC
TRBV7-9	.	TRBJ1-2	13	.	CASSLDAGRGYTF	TGTGCCAGCAGCTTAGATGCAGGGCGCGGCTACACCTTC
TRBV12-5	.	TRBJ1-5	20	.	CASGLAPLGGRAYSNQPQHF	TGTGCTAGTGGTTTGGCCCCTCTGGGGGGTCGGGCTTATAGCAATCAGCCCCAGCATTTT
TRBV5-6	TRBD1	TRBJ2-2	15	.	CASSFLDRASGELFF	TGTGCCAGCAGCTTCCTGGACAGGGCGTCCGGGGAGCTGTTTTTT
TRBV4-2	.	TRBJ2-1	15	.	CASSQQTGEVNEQFF	TGTGCCAGCAGCCAACAAACAGGGGAGGTCAATGAGCAGTTCTTC
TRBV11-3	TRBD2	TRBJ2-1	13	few	CASSRGTSYEQFF	TGTGCCAGCAGCCGAGGGACTAGCTATGAGCAGTTCTTC
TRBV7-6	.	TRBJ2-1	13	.	CASSQSSVGEQFF	TGTGCCAGCAGTCAATCTAGCGTCGGCGAGCAGTTCTTC
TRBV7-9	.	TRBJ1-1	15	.	CASSHIAAGNTEAFF	TGTGCCAGCAGCCACATAGCGGCGGGGAACACTGAAGCTTTCTTT
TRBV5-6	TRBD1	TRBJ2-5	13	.	CASRTGIGETQYF	TGTGCCAGCAGGACAGGGATCGGGGAGACCCAGTACTTC
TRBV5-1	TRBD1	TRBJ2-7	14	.	CASSPGQGSYEQYF	TGCGCCAGCAGCCCGGGACAGGGATCCTACGAGCAGTACTTC